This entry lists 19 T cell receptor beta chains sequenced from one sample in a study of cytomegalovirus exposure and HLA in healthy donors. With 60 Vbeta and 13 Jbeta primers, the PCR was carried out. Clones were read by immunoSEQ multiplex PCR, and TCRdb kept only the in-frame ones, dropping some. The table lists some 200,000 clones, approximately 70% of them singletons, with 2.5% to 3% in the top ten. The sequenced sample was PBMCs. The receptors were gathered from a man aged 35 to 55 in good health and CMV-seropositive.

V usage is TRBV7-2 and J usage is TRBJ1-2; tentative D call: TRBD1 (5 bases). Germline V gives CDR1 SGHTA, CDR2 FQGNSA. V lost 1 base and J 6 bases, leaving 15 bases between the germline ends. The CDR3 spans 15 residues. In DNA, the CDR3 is TGTGCCAGCAGCTTAGGGCCGGGGGAGCGAAATGGCTACACCTTC. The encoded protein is CASSLGPGERNGYTF.

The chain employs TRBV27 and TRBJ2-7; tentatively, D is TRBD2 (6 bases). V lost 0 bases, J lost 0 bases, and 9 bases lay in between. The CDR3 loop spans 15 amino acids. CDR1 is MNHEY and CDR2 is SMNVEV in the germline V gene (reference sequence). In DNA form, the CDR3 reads TGTGCCAGCAGTTTATCGCCGCGGGGCTCCTACGAGCAGTACTTC. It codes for CASSLSPRGSYEQYF.

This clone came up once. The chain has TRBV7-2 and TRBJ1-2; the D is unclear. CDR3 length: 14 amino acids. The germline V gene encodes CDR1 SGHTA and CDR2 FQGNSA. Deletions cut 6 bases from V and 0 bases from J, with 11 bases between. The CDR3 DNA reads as TGTGCCAGCAGTCAGGCTACTTCTAACTATGGCTACACCTTC. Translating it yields CASSQATSNYGYTF.

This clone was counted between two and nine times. In DNA, the CDR3 is TGTGCCAGCAGTTTGGTGGGGGGAAGGGAACTGTTTTTT. Translation: CASSLVGGRELFF. The V and J genes are TRBV28 and TRBJ1-4, with a possible D match to TRBD1 (5 bases). Germline CDR1 reads MDHEN; CDR2 reads SYDVKM. The V gene lost 3 bases and the J gene lost 12 bases, with 14 bases spanning the gap. There are 13 residues in the CDR3.

The CDR3 coding sequence is TGTGCCAGCAGCTTAAAAGCGGGGGGGCGCAATGAGCAGTTCTTC. Translating it yields CASSLKAGGRNEQFF. The chain couples TRBV7-3 to TRBJ2-1, with 10 bases matching TRBD2. The CDR3 length is 15 residues. Germline CDR1 and CDR2: SGHTA and FQGTGA. J was trimmed by 6 bases and V by 1 base; bases with no gene match: 3.

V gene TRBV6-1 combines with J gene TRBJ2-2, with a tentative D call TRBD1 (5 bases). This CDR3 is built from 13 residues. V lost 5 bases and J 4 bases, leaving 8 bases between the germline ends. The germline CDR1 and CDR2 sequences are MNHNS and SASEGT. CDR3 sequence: CASSQGLTGELFF. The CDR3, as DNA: TGTGCCAGCAGTCAGGGTCTCACCGGGGAGCTGTTTTTT.

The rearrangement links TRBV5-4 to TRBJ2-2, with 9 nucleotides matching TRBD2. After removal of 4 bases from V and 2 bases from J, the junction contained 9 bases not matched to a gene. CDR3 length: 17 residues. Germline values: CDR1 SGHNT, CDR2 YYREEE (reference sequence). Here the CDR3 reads CASSERGVRINTGELFF. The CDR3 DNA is TGTGCCAGCAGCGAGCGGGGGGTGAGGATTAACACCGGGGAGCTGTTTTTT.

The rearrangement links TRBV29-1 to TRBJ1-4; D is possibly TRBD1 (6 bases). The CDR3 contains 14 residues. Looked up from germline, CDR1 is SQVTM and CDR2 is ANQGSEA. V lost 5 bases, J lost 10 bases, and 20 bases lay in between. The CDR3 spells CSVSTGMDPLKLFF. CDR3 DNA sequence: TGCAGCGTTTCTACAGGGATGGACCCGTTAAAACTGTTTTTT.

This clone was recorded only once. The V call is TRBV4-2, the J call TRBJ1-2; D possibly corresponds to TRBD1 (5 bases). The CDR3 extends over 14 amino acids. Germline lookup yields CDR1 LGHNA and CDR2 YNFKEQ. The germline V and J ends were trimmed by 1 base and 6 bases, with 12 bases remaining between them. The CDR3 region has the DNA TGTGCCAGCAGCCAAGGTGGTTCAGGGAATGGCTACACCTTC. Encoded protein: CASSQGGSGNGYTF.

Here the CDR3 reads CASSWTDWSYEQYF. The CDR3 DNA reads TGTGCCAGCAGTTGGACGGACTGGTCCTACGAGCAGTACTTC. The rearrangement uses TRBV2 and TRBJ2-7; possible D gene TRBD2, 5 bases. Germline loops: CDR1 SNHLY, CDR2 FYNNEI. The CDR3 loop spans 14 amino acids. Trimming left V 5 bases short and J 1 base short, with 12 bases between.

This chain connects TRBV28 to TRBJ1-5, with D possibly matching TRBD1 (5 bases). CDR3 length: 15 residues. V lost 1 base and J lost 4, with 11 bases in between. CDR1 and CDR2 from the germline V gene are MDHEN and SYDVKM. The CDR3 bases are TGTGCCAGCAGTTTATTAGGGACTGCAAATCAGCCCCAGCATTTT. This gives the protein CASSLLGTANQPQHF.

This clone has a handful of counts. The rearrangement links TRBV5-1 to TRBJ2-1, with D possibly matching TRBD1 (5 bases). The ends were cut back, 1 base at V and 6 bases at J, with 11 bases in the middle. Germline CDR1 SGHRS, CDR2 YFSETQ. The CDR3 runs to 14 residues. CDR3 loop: CASSLYRIPNEQFF. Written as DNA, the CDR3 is TGCGCCAGCAGCTTGTACAGGATCCCCAATGAGCAGTTCTTC.

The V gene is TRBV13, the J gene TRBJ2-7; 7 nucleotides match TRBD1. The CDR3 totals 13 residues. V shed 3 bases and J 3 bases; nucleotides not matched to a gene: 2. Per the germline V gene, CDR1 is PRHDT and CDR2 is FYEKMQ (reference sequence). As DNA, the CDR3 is TGTGCCAGCAGCTTTGACAGGGTCTACGAGCAGTACTTC. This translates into CASSFDRVYEQYF.

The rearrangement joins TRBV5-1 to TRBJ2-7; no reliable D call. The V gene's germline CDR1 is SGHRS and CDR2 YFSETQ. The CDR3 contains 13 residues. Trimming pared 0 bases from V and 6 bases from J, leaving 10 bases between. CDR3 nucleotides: TGCGCCAGCAGCTTGGGCAGCATAGCCGAGCAGTACTTC. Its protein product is CASSLGSIAEQYF.

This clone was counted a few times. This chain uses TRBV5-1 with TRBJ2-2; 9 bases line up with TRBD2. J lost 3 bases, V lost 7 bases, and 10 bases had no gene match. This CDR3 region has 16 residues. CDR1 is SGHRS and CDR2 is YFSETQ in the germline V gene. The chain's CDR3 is CASGGAGGRDTGELFF. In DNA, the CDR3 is TGCGCCAGCGGGGGTGCGGGGGGGCGAGACACCGGGGAGCTGTTTTTT.

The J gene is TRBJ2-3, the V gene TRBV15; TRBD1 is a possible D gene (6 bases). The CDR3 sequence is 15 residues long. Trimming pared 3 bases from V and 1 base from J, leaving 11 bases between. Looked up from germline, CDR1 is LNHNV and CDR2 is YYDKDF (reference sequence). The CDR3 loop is CATSSRQAGTDTQYF. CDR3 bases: TGTGCCACCAGCAGCCGACAGGCCGGCACAGATACGCAGTATTTT.

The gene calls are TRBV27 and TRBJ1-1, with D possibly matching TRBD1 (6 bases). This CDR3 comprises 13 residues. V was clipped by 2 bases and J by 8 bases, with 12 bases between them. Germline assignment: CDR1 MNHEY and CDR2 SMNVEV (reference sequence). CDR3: CASSLGGQSEAFF. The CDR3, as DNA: TGTGCCAGCAGTTTAGGTGGACAGTCGGAAGCTTTCTTT.

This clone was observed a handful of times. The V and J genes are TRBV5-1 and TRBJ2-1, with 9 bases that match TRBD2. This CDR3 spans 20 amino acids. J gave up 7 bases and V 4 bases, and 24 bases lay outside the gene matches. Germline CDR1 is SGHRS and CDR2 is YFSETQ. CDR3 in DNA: TGCGCCAGCAGCGTGTGGGGTCAGGGCTTAAGAGCGGGGGGCTTTAATGAGCAGTTCTTC. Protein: CASSVWGQGLRAGGFNEQFF.

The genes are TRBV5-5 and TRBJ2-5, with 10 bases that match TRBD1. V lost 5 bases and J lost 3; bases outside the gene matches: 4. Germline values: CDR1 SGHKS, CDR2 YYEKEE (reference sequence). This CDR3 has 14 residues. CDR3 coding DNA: TGTGCCAGCAGTCGCGGGACAGGGGAAGAGACCCAGTACTTC. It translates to CASSRGTGEETQYF.